Listed below are T cell receptor beta chains from one sample, sequenced in a study of blood T cell repertoires in COVID-19. TCRdb's table, derived via immunoSEQ multiplex PCR, lists solely in-frame clones and lacks some. The sample has tens of thousands of clones, 84% seen once. Sequenced: peripheral blood. These TCRs come from a man aged 50-59 years with acute or convalescent COVID-19. Both conserved end residues are part of each CDR3. The D gene is left open where the match is weak. Only some rows state a clone size, as once, few, many or a class for expanded clones.

size: -; V: TRBV11-2; D: TRBD2; length: 16; J: TRBJ2-7; CDR3: CASSLVSSGRAYEQYF; DNA: TGTGCCAGCAGCTTAGTGTCTAGCGGGAGGGCCTACGAGCAGTACTTC
size: -; V: TRBV10-3; D: TRBD1; length: 14; J: TRBJ2-7; CDR3: CAISSGTGDYEQYF; DNA: TGTGCCATCAGTTCCGGGACAGGGGACTACGAGCAGTACTTC
size: -; V: TRBV2; D: TRBD2; length: 13; J: TRBJ2-5; CDR3: CASSVQGGETQYF; DNA: TGTGCCAGCAGTGTCCAGGGAGGGGAGACCCAGTACTTC
size: -; V: TRBV4-3; D: TRBD1; length: 18; J: TRBJ1-2; CDR3: CASSLLSGTGGLHYGYTF; DNA: TGCGCCAGCAGCCTGCTGAGCGGGACAGGGGGCCTTCATTATGGCTACACCTTC
size: -; V: TRBV24-1; D: -; length: 14; J: TRBJ2-5; CDR3: CATSAGTVQETQYF; DNA: TGTGCCACCAGCGCGGGCACGGTACAAGAGACCCAGTACTTC
size: -; V: TRBV7-2; D: -; length: 14; J: TRBJ2-7; CDR3: CASSSPRMSYEQYF; DNA: TGTGCCAGCAGCTCCCCCAGGATGTCCTACGAGCAGTACTTC
size: once; V: TRBV11-3; D: TRBD1; length: 17; J: TRBJ1-1; CDR3: CASSFQGGMFGNTEAFF; DNA: TGTGCCAGCAGCTTCCAAGGGGGCATGTTTGGGAACACTGAAGCTTTCTTT
size: -; V: TRBV18; D: -; length: 12; J: TRBJ2-1; CDR3: CASSPGRNEQFF; DNA: TGTGCCAGCTCACCCGGTCGAAATGAGCAGTTCTTC
size: -; V: TRBV5-6; D: -; length: 16; J: TRBJ2-4; CDR3: CASSLRQQLAKNIQYF; DNA: TGTGCCAGCAGCTTACGACAGCAACTAGCCAAAAACATTCAGTACTTC
size: -; V: TRBV2; D: TRBD2; length: 15; J: TRBJ2-5; CDR3: CASSEQRGPQETQYF; DNA: TGTGCCAGCAGTGAGCAGCGGGGGCCCCAAGAGACCCAGTACTTC
size: -; V: TRBV24-1; D: TRBD2; length: 13; J: TRBJ2-7; CDR3: CATSDGGGYEQYF; DNA: TGTGCCACCAGTGACGGGGGGGGGTACGAGCAGTACTTC
size: -; V: TRBV11-3; D: TRBD1; length: 15; J: TRBJ1-1; CDR3: CASSLDQGADTEAFF; DNA: TGTGCCAGCAGCTTAGATCAGGGGGCGGACACTGAAGCTTTCTTT
size: -; V: TRBV19; D: TRBD2; length: 22; J: TRBJ2-7; CDR3: CASSRAFLAGGKVGIGSYEQYF; DNA: TGTGCCAGTAGTAGAGCTTTTCTAGCGGGAGGGAAGGTTGGTATTGGGTCCTACGAGCAGTACTTC
size: -; V: TRBV10-2; D: TRBD2; length: 13; J: TRBJ2-1; CDR3: CASRLAGNNEQFF; DNA: TGCGCCAGCAGATTAGCGGGCAACAATGAGCAGTTCTTC
size: -; V: TRBV7-2; D: TRBD1; length: 17; J: TRBJ1-3; CDR3: CASSLGDRGFYGNTIYF; DNA: TGTGCCAGCAGCTTAGGGGACAGGGGCTTCTATGGAAACACCATATATTTT
size: -; V: TRBV5-1; D: TRBD1; length: 14; J: TRBJ1-2; CDR3: CASSPTGQAYGYTF; DNA: TGCGCCAGCAGCCCTACGGGACAGGCCTATGGCTACACCTTC
size: -; V: TRBV6-5; D: TRBD1; length: 13; J: TRBJ2-7; CDR3: CASRGQDSYEQYF; DNA: TGTGCCAGCAGGGGACAGGACTCCTACGAGCAGTACTTC
size: -; V: TRBV5-1; D: TRBD2; length: 15; J: TRBJ2-1; CDR3: CASSPGLAGTDEQFF; DNA: TGCGCCAGCAGCCCTGGACTAGCGGGTACCGATGAGCAGTTCTTC
size: -; V: TRBV19; D: -; length: 12; J: TRBJ2-7; CDR3: CASSMVAGEQYF; DNA: TGTGCCAGTAGTATGGTAGCCGGTGAGCAGTACTTC
size: once; V: TRBV6-5; D: -; length: 15; J: TRBJ1-5; CDR3: CASSYGAGHNQPQHF; DNA: TGTGCCAGCAGTTATGGGGCAGGACACAATCAGCCCCAGCATTTT
size: -; V: TRBV12-3/TRBV12-4; D: -; length: 12; J: TRBJ2-7; CDR3: CASTLTHGEQYF; DNA: TGTGCCAGCACTTTGACCCACGGGGAGCAGTACTTC
size: -; V: TRBV11-2; D: TRBD1; length: 15; J: TRBJ1-2; CDR3: CASSLAPTGGRGYTF; DNA: TGTGCCAGCAGCTTAGCCCCGACAGGGGGCAGGGGCTACACCTTC
size: -; V: TRBV16; D: -; length: 14; J: TRBJ1-4; CDR3: CASSQSAGYEKLFF; DNA: TGTGCCAGCAGCCAATCGGCAGGGTATGAAAAACTGTTTTTT
size: medium-sized; V: TRBV16; D: -; length: 15; J: TRBJ2-5; CDR3: CASSQSLDTQETQYF; DNA: TGTGCCAGCAGCCAATCTTTAGACACCCAAGAGACCCAGTACTTC
size: -; V: TRBV24-1; D: TRBD2; length: 15; J: TRBJ2-1; CDR3: CATSESGGVGNEQFF; DNA: TGTGCCACCAGTGAATCCGGGGGGGTTGGCAATGAGCAGTTCTTC
size: once; V: TRBV11-1; D: TRBD1; length: 15; J: TRBJ2-7; CDR3: CASSNPGQATYEQYF; DNA: TGTGCCAGCAGCAACCCGGGACAGGCAACCTACGAGCAGTACTTC
size: -; V: TRBV25-1; D: TRBD1; length: 16; J: TRBJ1-6; CDR3: CASSPLGDSYNSPLHF; DNA: TGTGCCAGCAGTCCTCTAGGGGACAGCTATAATTCACCCCTCCACTTT
size: -; V: TRBV7-2; D: TRBD1; length: 16; J: TRBJ1-3; CDR3: CASSAGQAYSGNTIYF; DNA: TGTGCCAGCAGCGCCGGACAGGCCTACTCTGGAAACACCATATATTTT
size: -; V: TRBV7-2; D: -; length: 13; J: TRBJ2-7; CDR3: CASSPHRRGEQYF; DNA: TGTGCCAGCAGCCCCCATAGGAGAGGCGAGCAGTACTTC
size: -; V: TRBV5-1; D: TRBD2; length: 14; J: TRBJ2-1; CDR3: CASSLGSGNTEQFF; DNA: TGCGCCAGCAGCTTGGGGAGCGGGAATACTGAGCAGTTCTTC
size: -; V: TRBV11-3; D: -; length: 18; J: TRBJ2-2; CDR3: CASSLGGKGVSNTGELFF; DNA: TGTGCCAGCAGCTTAGGGGGAAAGGGAGTGTCGAACACCGGGGAGCTGTTTTTT
size: -; V: TRBV7-6; D: -; length: 15; J: TRBJ2-1; CDR3: CASSLLDSDFNEQFF; DNA: TGTGCCAGCAGCTTACTGGACAGCGATTTCAATGAGCAGTTCTTC
size: -; V: TRBV5-1; D: -; length: 15; J: TRBJ1-1; CDR3: CASSPRQSMNTEAFF; DNA: TGCGCCAGCAGCCCTAGACAGTCAATGAACACTGAAGCTTTCTTT
size: -; V: TRBV3-1/TRBV3-2; D: TRBD1; length: 15; J: TRBJ2-7; CDR3: CASSQGQGGGYEQYF; DNA: TGTGCCAGCAGCCAGGGACAGGGGGGTGGCTACGAGCAGTACTTC
size: -; V: TRBV9; D: -; length: 13; J: TRBJ1-2; CDR3: CASSVETGNGYTF; DNA: TGTGCCAGCAGCGTAGAAACAGGGAATGGCTACACCTTC
size: -; V: TRBV6-5; D: TRBD2; length: 15; J: TRBJ2-2; CDR3: CASRGLAGRTGELFF; DNA: TGTGCCAGCCGGGGACTAGCGGGAAGGACCGGGGAGCTGTTTTTT
size: -; V: TRBV7-6; D: TRBD2; length: 18; J: TRBJ2-1; CDR3: CASSLYWTSGGHYNEQFF; DNA: TGTGCCAGCAGCTTATATTGGACTAGCGGGGGGCACTACAATGAGCAGTTCTTC
size: -; V: TRBV10-3; D: -; length: 13; J: TRBJ1-5; CDR3: CAIRDRNNQPQHF; DNA: TGTGCCATCAGGGACAGAAACAATCAGCCCCAGCATTTT
size: -; V: TRBV11-2; D: TRBD1; length: 14; J: TRBJ1-2; CDR3: CASSLGGQKNRYTF; DNA: TGTGCCAGCAGCTTAGGGGGACAGAAGAACCGCTACACCTTC
size: -; V: TRBV5-1; D: TRBD1; length: 12; J: TRBJ2-4; CDR3: CASSLQGVIQYF; DNA: TGCGCCAGCAGCTTACAGGGGGTCATTCAGTACTTC
size: -; V: TRBV9; D: TRBD2; length: 18; J: TRBJ2-1; CDR3: CASSVPLGEGSSYNEQFF; DNA: TGTGCCAGCAGCGTACCGCTCGGGGAGGGGAGCTCCTACAATGAGCAGTTCTTC
size: -; V: TRBV9; D: -; length: 16; J: TRBJ2-2; CDR3: CASSAQGQRATGELFF; DNA: TGTGCCAGCAGCGCCCAGGGACAGCGGGCCACCGGGGAGCTGTTTTTT
size: -; V: TRBV24-1; D: -; length: 14; J: TRBJ1-5; CDR3: CATSDAGDNQPQHF; DNA: TGTGCCACCAGTGACGCCGGGGACAATCAGCCCCAGCATTTT
size: -; V: TRBV4-1; D: -; length: 14; J: TRBJ2-5; CDR3: CASSQGPSVETQYF; DNA: TGCGCCAGCAGCCAAGGTCCTAGCGTGGAGACCCAGTACTTC
size: -; V: TRBV6-1; D: -; length: 11; J: TRBJ2-4; CDR3: CASRGAYIQYF; DNA: TGTGCCAGCAGAGGGGCTTACATTCAGTACTTC